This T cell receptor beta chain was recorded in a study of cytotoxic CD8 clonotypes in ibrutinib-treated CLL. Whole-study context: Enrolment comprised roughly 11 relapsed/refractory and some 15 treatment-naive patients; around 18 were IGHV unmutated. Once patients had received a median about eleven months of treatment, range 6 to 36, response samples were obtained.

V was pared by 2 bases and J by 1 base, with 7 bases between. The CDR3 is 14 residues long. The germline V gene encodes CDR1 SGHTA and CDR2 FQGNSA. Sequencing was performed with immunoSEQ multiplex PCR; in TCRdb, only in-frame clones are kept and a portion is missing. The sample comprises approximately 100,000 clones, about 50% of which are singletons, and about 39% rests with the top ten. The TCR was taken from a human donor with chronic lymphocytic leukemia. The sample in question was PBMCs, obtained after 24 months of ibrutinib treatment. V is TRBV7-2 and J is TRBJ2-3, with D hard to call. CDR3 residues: CASSLRQRTDTQYF. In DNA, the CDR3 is TGTGCCAGCAGCTTACGGCAGCGCACAGATACGCAGTATTTT.